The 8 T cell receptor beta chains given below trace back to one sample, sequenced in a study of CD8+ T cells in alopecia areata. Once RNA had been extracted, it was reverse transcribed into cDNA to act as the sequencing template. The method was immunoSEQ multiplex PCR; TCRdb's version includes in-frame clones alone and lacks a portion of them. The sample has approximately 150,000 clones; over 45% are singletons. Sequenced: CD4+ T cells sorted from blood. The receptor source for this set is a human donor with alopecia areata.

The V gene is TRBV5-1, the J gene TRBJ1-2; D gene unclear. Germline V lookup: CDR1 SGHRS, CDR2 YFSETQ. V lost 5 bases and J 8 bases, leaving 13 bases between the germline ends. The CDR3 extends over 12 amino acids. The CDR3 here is CASSPDLDGYTF. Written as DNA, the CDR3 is TGCGCCAGCAGTCCGGACCTCGACGGCTACACCTTC.

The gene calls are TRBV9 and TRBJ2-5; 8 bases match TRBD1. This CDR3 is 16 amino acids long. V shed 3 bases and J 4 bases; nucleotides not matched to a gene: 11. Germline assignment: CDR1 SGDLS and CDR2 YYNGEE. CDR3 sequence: CASSAFPGTGGETQYF. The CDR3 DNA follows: TGTGCCAGCAGCGCATTCCCCGGGACAGGCGGAGAGACCCAGTACTTC.

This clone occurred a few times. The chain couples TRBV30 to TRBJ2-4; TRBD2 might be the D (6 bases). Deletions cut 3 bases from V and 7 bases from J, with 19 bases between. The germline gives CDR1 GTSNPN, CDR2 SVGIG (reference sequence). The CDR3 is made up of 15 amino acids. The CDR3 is CAWRGYSPRGNIQYF. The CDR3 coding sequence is TGTGCCTGGAGGGGATACAGCCCCCGGGGGAACATTCAGTACTTC.

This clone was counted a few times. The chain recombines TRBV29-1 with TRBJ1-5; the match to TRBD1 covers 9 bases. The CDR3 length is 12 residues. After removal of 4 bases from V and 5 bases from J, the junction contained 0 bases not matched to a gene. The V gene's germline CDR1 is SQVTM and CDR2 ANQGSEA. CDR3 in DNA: TGCAGCGTTGGGGACAGGGATCAGCCCCAGCATTTT. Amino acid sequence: CSVGDRDQPQHF.

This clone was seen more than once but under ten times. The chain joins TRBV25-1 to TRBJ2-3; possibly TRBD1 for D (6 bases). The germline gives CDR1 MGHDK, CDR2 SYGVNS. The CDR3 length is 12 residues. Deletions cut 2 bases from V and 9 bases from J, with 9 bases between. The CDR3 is CASSEPDRTQYF. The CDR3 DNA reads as TGTGCCAGCAGTGAACCCGACAGGACGCAGTATTTT. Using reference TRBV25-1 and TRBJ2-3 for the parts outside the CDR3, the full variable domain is EADIYQTPRYLVIGTGKKITLECSQTMGHDKMYWYQQDPGMELHLIHYSYGVNSTEKGDLSSESTVSRIRTEHFPLTLESARPSHTSQYLCASSEPDRTQYFGPGTRLTVL.

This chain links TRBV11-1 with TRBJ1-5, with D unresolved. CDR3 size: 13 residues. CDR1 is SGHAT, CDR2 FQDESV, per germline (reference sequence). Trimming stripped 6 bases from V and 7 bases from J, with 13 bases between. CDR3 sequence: CASSRDNGQPQHF. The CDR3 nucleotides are TGTGCCAGCAGTAGGGATAATGGGCAGCCCCAGCATTTT.

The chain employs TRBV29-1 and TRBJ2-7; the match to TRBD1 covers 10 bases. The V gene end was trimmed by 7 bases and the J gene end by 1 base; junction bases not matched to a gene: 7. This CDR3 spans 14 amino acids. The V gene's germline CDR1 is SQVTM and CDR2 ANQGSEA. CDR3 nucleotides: TGCAGCGCCCGGGACAGGGGATCTTCCTACGAGCAGTACTTC. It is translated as CSARDRGSSYEQYF.

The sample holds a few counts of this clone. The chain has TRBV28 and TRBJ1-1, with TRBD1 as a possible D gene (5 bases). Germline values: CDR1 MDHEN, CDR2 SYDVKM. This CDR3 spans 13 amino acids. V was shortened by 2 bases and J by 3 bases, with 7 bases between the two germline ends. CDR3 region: CASSLTQDTEAFF. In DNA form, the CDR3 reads TGTGCCAGCAGTTTAACACAGGACACTGAAGCTTTCTTT.